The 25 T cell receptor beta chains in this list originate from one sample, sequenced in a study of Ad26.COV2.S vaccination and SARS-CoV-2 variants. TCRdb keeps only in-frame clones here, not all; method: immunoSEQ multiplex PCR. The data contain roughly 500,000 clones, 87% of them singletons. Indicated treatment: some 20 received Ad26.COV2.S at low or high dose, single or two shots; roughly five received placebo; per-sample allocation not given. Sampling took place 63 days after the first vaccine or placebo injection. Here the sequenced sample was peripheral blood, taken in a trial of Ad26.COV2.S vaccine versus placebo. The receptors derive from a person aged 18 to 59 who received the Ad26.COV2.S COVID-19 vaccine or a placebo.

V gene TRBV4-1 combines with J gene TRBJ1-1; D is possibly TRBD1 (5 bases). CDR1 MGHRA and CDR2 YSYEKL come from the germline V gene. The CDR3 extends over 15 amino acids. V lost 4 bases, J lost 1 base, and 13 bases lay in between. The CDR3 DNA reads TGCGCCAGCAGCCCTATCAGGGTCACGAACACTGAAGCTTTCTTT. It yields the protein CASSPIRVTNTEAFF.

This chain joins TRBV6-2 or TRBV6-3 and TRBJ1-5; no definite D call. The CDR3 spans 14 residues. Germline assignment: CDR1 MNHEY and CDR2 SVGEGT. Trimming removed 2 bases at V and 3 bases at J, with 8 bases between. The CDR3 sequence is CASSYGQYNQPQHF. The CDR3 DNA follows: TGTGCCAGCAGTTACGGCCAGTACAATCAGCCCCAGCATTTT.

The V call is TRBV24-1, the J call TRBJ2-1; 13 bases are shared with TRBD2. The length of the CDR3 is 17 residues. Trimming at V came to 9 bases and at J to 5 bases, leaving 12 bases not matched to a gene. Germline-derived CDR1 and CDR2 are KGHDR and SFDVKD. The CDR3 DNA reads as TGTGCCACCTCAGGGGGAGCCGGGACTAGCGGGAACAATGAGCAGTTCTTC. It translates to CATSGGAGTSGNNEQFF.

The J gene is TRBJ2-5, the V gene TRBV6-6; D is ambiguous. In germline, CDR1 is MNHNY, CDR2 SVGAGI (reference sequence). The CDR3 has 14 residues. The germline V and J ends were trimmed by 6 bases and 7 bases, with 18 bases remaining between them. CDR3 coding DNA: TGTGCCAGCAGGTCGGACCGACCCCTAGGGACCCAGTACTTC. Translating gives CASRSDRPLGTQYF.

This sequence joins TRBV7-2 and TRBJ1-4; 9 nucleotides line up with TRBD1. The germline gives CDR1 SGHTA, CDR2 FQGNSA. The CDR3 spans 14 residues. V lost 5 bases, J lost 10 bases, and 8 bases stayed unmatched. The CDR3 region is CASSPNRGQGKLFF. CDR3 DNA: TGTGCCAGCAGCCCAAACAGGGGGCAAGGAAAACTGTTTTTT.

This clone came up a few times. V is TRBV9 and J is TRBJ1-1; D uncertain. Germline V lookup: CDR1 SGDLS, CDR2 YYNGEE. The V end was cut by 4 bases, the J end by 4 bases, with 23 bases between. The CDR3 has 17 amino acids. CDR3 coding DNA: TGTGCCAGCAGCAACGCTCCGGCAAACCGCTGGGGCACTGAAGCTTTCTTT. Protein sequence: CASSNAPANRWGTEAFF.

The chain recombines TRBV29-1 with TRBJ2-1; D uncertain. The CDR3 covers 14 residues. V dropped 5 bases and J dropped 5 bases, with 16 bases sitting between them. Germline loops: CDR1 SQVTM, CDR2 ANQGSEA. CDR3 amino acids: CSVLGLGPNNEQFF. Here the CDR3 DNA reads TGCAGCGTTCTCGGTCTGGGCCCGAACAATGAGCAGTTCTTC.

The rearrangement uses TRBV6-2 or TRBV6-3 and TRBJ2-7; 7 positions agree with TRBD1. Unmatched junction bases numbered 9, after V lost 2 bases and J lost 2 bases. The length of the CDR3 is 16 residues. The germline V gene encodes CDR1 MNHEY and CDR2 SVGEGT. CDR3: CASSYLRTGPAYEQYF. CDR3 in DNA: TGTGCCAGCAGTTACCTACGGACAGGCCCTGCCTACGAGCAGTACTTC.

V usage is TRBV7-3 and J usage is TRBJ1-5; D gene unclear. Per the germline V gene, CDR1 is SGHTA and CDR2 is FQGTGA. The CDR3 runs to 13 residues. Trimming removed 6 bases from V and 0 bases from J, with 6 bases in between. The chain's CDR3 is CASSPDSNQPQHF. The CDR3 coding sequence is TGTGCCAGCAGTCCCGATAGCAATCAGCCCCAGCATTTT.

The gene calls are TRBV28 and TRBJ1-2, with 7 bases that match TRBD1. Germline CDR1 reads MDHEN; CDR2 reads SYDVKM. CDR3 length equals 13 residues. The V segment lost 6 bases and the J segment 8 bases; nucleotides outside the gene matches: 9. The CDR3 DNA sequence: TGTGCCAGCAGACCCGACAGGGTCAGCGGCTACACCTTC. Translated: CASRPDRVSGYTF.

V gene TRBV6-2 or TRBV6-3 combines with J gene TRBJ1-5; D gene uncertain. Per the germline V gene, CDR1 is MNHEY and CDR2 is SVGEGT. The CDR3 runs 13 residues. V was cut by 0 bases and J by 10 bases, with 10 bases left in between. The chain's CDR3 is CASSYSTSSPQHF. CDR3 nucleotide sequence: TGTGCCAGCAGTTACTCGACGTCCAGCCCCCAGCATTTT.

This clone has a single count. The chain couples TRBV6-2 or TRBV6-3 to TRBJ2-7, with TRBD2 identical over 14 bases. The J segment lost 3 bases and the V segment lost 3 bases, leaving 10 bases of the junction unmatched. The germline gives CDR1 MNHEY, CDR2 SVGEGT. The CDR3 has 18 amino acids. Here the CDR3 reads CASSYQRTSGRILYEQYF. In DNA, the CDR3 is TGTGCCAGCAGTTATCAGAGGACTAGCGGGAGGATCCTCTACGAGCAGTACTTC.

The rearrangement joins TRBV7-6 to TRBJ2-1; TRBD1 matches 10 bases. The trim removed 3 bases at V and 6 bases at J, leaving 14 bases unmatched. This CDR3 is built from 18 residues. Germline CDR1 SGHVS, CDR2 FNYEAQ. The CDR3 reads CASSFPAGTGDWANEQFF. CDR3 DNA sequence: TGTGCCAGCAGCTTCCCAGCCGGGACAGGGGATTGGGCCAATGAGCAGTTCTTC.

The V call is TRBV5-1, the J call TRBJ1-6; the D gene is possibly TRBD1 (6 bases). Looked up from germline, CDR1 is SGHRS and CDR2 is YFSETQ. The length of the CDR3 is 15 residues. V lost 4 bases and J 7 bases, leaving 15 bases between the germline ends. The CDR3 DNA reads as TGCGCCAGCAGCCTGGGGGACGGACAGAATTCACCCCTCCACTTT. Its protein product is CASSLGDGQNSPLHF.

CDR3 sequence (DNA): TGTGCCAGCAACCCCTGGCCGGGAGAGGGGGGCTACACCTTC. Amino acid sequence: CASNPWPGEGGYTF. The chain links TRBV9 to TRBJ1-2; possible D gene TRBD1, 5 bases. V dropped 6 bases and J dropped 8 bases, with 20 bases sitting between them. Germline-derived CDR1 and CDR2 are SGDLS and YYNGEE. The CDR3 runs 14 residues. Supplemented by reference TRBV9 and TRBJ1-2, the full variable domain reads DSGVTQTPKHLITATGQRVTLRCSPRSGDLSVYWYQQSLDQGLQFLIQYYNGEERAKGNILERFSAQQFPDLHSELNLSSLELGDSALYFCASNPWPGEGGYTFGSGTRLTVV.

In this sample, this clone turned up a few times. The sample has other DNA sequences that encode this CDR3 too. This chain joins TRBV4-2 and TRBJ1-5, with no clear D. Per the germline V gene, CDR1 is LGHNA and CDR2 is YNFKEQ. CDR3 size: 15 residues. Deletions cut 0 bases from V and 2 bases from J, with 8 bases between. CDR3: CASSQDRLGNQPQHF. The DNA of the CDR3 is TGTGCCAGCAGCCAAGACAGGCTCGGCAATCAGCCCCAGCATTTT.

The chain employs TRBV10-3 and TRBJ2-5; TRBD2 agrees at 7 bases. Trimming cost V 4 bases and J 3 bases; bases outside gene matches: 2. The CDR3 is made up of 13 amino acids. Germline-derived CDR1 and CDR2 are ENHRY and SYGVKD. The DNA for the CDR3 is TGTGCCATCAGTGCCGGGACTAAAGAGACCCAGTACTTC. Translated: CAISAGTKETQYF.

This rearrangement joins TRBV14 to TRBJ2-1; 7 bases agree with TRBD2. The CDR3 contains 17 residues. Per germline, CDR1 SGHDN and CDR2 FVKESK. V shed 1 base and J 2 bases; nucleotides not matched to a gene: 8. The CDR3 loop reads CASSQVWGGVTYNEQFF. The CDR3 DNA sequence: TGTGCCAGCAGCCAAGTTTGGGGGGGTGTAACCTACAATGAGCAGTTCTTC.

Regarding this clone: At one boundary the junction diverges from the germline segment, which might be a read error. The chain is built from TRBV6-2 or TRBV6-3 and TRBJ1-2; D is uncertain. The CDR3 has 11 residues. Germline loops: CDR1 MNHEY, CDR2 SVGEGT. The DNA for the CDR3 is TGTGCCAGCAGTTACCCCAGCCAAACTTCCTTC. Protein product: CASSYPSQTSF.

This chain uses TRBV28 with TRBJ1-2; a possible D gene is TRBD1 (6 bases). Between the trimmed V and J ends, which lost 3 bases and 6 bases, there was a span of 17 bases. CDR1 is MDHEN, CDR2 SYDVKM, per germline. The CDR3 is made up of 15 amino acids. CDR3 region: CASSFVGATKNGYTF. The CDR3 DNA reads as TGTGCCAGCAGTTTCGTGGGGGCTACAAAAAATGGCTACACCTTC.

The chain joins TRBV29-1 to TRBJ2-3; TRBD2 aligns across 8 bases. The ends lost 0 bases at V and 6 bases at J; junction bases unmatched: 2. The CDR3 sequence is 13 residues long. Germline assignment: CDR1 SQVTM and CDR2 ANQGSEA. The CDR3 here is CSVEELAADTQYF. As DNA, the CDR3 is TGCAGCGTTGAAGAACTAGCGGCGGATACGCAGTATTTT.

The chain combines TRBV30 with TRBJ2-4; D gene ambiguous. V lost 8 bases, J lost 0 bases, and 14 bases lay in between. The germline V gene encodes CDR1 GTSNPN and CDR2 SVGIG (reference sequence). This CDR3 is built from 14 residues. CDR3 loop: CARSANLAKNIQYF. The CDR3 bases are TGTGCCCGGTCGGCGAACCTAGCCAAAAACATTCAGTACTTC.

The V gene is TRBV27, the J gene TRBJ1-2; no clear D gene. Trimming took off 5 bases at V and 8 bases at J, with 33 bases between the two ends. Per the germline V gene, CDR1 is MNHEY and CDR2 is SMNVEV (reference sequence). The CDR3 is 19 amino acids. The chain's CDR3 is CASSPTPLRVSRRIRGYTF. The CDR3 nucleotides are TGTGCCAGCAGTCCCACCCCTCTAAGAGTCTCCAGAAGAATCAGGGGCTACACCTTC.

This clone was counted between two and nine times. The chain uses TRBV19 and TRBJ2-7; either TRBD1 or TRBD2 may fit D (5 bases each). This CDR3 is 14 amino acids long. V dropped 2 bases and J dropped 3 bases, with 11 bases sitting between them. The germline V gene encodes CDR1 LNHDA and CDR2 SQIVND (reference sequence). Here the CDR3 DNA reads TGTGCCAGTAGTATACAGGGACGTCTCTACGAGCAGTACTTC. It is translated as CASSIQGRLYEQYF.

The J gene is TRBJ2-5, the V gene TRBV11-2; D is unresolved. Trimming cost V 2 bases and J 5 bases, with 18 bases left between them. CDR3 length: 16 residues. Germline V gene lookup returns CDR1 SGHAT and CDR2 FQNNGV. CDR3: CASSLMGFANGETQYF. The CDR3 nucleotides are TGTGCCAGCAGCTTAATGGGGTTTGCTAATGGGGAGACCCAGTACTTC.